Listed below are T cell receptor beta chains from one sample, sequenced in a study of T cell repertoires in cytomegalovirus infection. TCRdb reprocessed the reads with MiXCR, giving one entry per CDR3 protein. The data contain 110,000 to 150,000 distinct CDR3 sequences, 5.5% to 7% of them singletons. Sequenced material: PBMCs. Receptor source: a human donor in good health (CMV status not recorded). Some clones in this sample may be carry-over from other donors' samples. Both conserved end residues are part of each CDR3.

J gene: TRBJ2-3; V gene: TRBV6-4; CDR3 protein: CASSDPPGGERGGRWAHTDTQYF
J gene: TRBJ1-2; V gene: TRBV6-6; CDR3 protein: CASGLLNYGYTF
J gene: TRBJ1-5; V gene: TRBV7-2; CDR3 protein: CASSLEWSNQPQHF
J gene: TRBJ2-3; V gene: TRBV20-1; CDR3 protein: CSARSSDPWPDTQYF
J gene: TRBJ2-2; V gene: TRBV18; CDR3 protein: CASSPEATGELFF
J gene: TRBJ1-1; V gene: TRBV29-1; CDR3 protein: CSVRSTGVIEAFF
J gene: TRBJ1-2; V gene: TRBV5-4; CDR3 protein: CASSPIPGQGYGYTF
J gene: TRBJ2-7; V gene: TRBV5-1; CDR3 protein: CASSVDLLLAEQYF
J gene: TRBJ2-1; V gene: TRBV7-2; CDR3 protein: CASSDLAGRYNEQFF
J gene: TRBJ1-6; V gene: TRBV7-3; CDR3 protein: CASSLWRTGSPLHF
J gene: TRBJ2-3; V gene: TRBV5-1; CDR3 protein: CASSLENRALLPTDTQYF
J gene: TRBJ1-2; V gene: TRBV7-2; CDR3 protein: CASSLETGELGGYTF
J gene: TRBJ2-6; V gene: TRBV28; CDR3 protein: CASSPSASGANVLTF
J gene: TRBJ2-7; V gene: TRBV7-2; CDR3 protein: CASSPPSSYEQYF
J gene: TRBJ1-5; V gene: TRBV7-2; CDR3 protein: CASSLASAGEPQHF
J gene: TRBJ2-5; V gene: TRBV6-1; CDR3 protein: CASSEASSGGAQTQYF
J gene: TRBJ1-2; V gene: TRBV28; CDR3 protein: CASSPLSRGYTF
J gene: TRBJ1-1; V gene: TRBV19; CDR3 protein: CASSVRGGEAFF
J gene: TRBJ1-3; V gene: TRBV30; CDR3 protein: CAWSPGTARNTIYF
J gene: TRBJ1-6; V gene: TRBV5-4; CDR3 protein: CASSNRAQGSGQNSPLHF
J gene: TRBJ2-3; V gene: TRBV28; CDR3 protein: CASSFRRGGADTQYF
J gene: TRBJ1-2; V gene: TRBV28; CDR3 protein: CASSPTPGVGYYGYTF
J gene: TRBJ1-6; V gene: TRBV28; CDR3 protein: CASSSALGGNSPLHF
J gene: TRBJ1-3; V gene: TRBV11-3; CDR3 protein: CASSPSDRTGNTIYF
J gene: TRBJ2-3; V gene: TRBV5-1; CDR3 protein: CASSLTLAGAGDTQYF
J gene: TRBJ1-1; V gene: TRBV29-1; CDR3 protein: CSVDRVVFMNTEAFF
J gene: TRBJ2-3; V gene: TRBV24-1; CDR3 protein: CADAGERGVLSTDTQYF
J gene: TRBJ1-2; V gene: TRBV7-8; CDR3 protein: CASSLAKQYDYGYTF
J gene: TRBJ2-7; V gene: TRBV28; CDR3 protein: CASSVIGTGYEQYF
J gene: TRBJ1-2; V gene: TRBV18; CDR3 protein: CASSPPIRGNGYTF
J gene: TRBJ2-7; V gene: TRBV20-1; CDR3 protein: CSARKAGTDYYEQYF
J gene: TRBJ2-7; V gene: TRBV6-4; CDR3 protein: CATNRGTGPNGQYF
J gene: TRBJ1-6; V gene: TRBV5-4; CDR3 protein: CASSQGVQNSPLHF
J gene: TRBJ2-3; V gene: TRBV2; CDR3 protein: CASSEPGTSGGALDTQYF
J gene: TRBJ2-1; V gene: TRBV7-2; CDR3 protein: CASRLPITDNEQFF
J gene: TRBJ1-2; V gene: TRBV3-1; CDR3 protein: CASSQVIRGRDYGYTF
J gene: TRBJ2-3; V gene: TRBV7-2; CDR3 protein: CASSLVVNTDTQYF
J gene: TRBJ2-7; V gene: TRBV10-3; CDR3 protein: CAISWGSRGDSSYEQYF
J gene: TRBJ2-5; V gene: TRBV20-1; CDR3 protein: CSARFSGETQYF
J gene: TRBJ1-1; V gene: TRBV7-9; CDR3 protein: CASSLPGNTEAFF
J gene: TRBJ1-5; V gene: TRBV19; CDR3 protein: CASGRQNNQPQHF
J gene: TRBJ1-3; V gene: TRBV20-1; CDR3 protein: CSARPQTGQGLGSGNTIYF
J gene: TRBJ2-2; V gene: TRBV10-3; CDR3 protein: CATRQGTHANTGELFF
J gene: TRBJ1-5; V gene: TRBV7-2; CDR3 protein: CASSSTGANQPQHF
J gene: TRBJ1-1; V gene: TRBV12-3/TRBV12-4; CDR3 protein: CASRDIEAFF
J gene: TRBJ1-6; V gene: TRBV7-8; CDR3 protein: CASSEGGAKNSPLHF
J gene: TRBJ1-1; V gene: TRBV5-1; CDR3 protein: CASSLLGQKNTEAFF
J gene: TRBJ1-1; V gene: TRBV7-6; CDR3 protein: CASSLGTGFRVNTEAFF
J gene: TRBJ1-4; V gene: TRBV2; CDR3 protein: CASRGQGGEKLFF
J gene: TRBJ2-5; V gene: TRBV7-8; CDR3 protein: CASSSGQVQETQYF
J gene: TRBJ1-1; V gene: TRBV30; CDR3 protein: CASKTRTEAFF
J gene: TRBJ2-3; V gene: TRBV7-2; CDR3 protein: CASSSRGRATDTQYF
J gene: TRBJ2-5; V gene: TRBV15; CDR3 protein: CATSRDRTGTQYF
J gene: TRBJ2-4; V gene: TRBV12-5; CDR3 protein: CASGPGTAGGLRYF
J gene: TRBJ1-2; V gene: TRBV15; CDR3 protein: CATSRDRGHGYTF
J gene: TRBJ2-3; V gene: TRBV7-8; CDR3 protein: CASSLEKQGAPRLYF
J gene: TRBJ1-1; V gene: TRBV6-6; CDR3 protein: CASSYTSIEAFF